This T cell receptor (beta chain) was recovered during a study of blood T cell repertoires in COVID-19. Overall study: COVID-19 samples from acute and convalescent phases originated in the United States, Italy and Spain. T cells, B-cell-depleted T cells, or PBMCs provided the cDNA or gDNA that served as material.

Seattle patients were enrolled while actively infected and followed longitudinally. The CDR3 consists of 14 residues. Germline V gene lookup returns CDR1 SGHRS and CDR2 YFSETQ. V lost 0 bases to trimming and J lost 1 base, with 8 bases between them. In the authors' methods: Estimates of nucleated cell counts were drawn from the amplification of reference gene primers. Profiled with immunoSEQ multiplex PCR; TCRdb holds only in-frame clones, not every one. V and J calls and clone size are as listed in that table; D and trimming were resolved from the DNA. Among approximately 280,000 clones, 80% to 95% were seen once, and the ten largest hold approximately 6.8%.

This chain links TRBV5-1 with TRBJ2-7, with D perhaps TRBD2 (6 bases). The sequenced material came from peripheral blood. The TCR was taken from a woman younger than 45 with COVID-19, enrolled during active disease. CDR3 DNA sequence: TGCGCCAGCAGCTTGGGGGGGACTTCCTACGAGCAGTACTTC. Protein product: CASSLGGTSYEQYF.